These 5 T cell receptor beta chains were all obtained from the same sample, sequenced in a study of T cell repertoires in cytomegalovirus infection. In TCRdb, the reads were re-called with MiXCR into one record per CDR3 protein. Of approximately 750,000 distinct CDR3 sequences listed, approximately 40% are singletons. The sample comprised PBMCs. These receptors all stem from a human donor in good health (CMV status not recorded). Some clones in this sample may be carry-over from other donors' samples.

A note on this clonotype: This CDR3 is missing its conserved last phenylalanine or tryptophan, likely due to a read error. The chain combines TRBV20-1 with TRBJ1-1; D perhaps matches TRBD1 (6 bases). The CDR3 loop spans 16 amino acids. V lost 3 bases and J lost 0, with 17 bases in between. Germline V gene lookup returns CDR1 DFQATT and CDR2 SNEGSKA (reference sequence). The CDR3 spells CSASEDSGFMNTEAFL. Written as DNA, the CDR3 is TGCAGTGCTAGTGAGGACAGTGGGTTTATGAACACTGAAGCTTTCTTG.

As concerns this clonotype: The junction shows a germline mismatch at one end, possibly a read error. The gene calls are TRBV25-1 and TRBJ2-3; D not resolved. This CDR3 comprises 12 residues. Germline V gives CDR1 MGHDK, CDR2 SYGVNS. CDR3 sequence: CARSAFPDTQYF. DNA for the CDR3: TGTGCCCGCAGTGCGTTCCCAGATACGCAGTATTTT. The whole variable domain, filled in from reference TRBV25-1 and TRBJ2-3, reads EADIYQTPRYLVIGTGKKITLECSQTMGHDKMYWYQQDPGMELHLIHYSYGVNSTEKGDLSSESTVSRIRTEHFPLTLESARPSHTSQYLCARSAFPDTQYFGPGTRLTVL.

The gene calls are TRBV10-3 and TRBJ1-4, with 7 bases matching TRBD1. Germline V gene sequence: CDR1 ENHRY, CDR2 SYGVKD. This CDR3 is built from 14 residues. V lost 7 bases to trimming and J lost 4 bases; unmatched junction nucleotides: 6. In nucleotides, the CDR3 is TGTGCCATCAAGAGACAGGGCCGTAATGAAAAACTGTTTTTT. Its protein is CAIKRQGRNEKLFF.

This clonotype occurred a few times. The chain recombines TRBV20-1 with TRBJ1-1; perhaps TRBD1 as D (6 bases). V shed 2 bases and J shed 4 bases, with 14 bases lying between them. This CDR3 region has 14 residues. Germline CDR1 reads DFQATT; CDR2 reads SNEGSKA (reference sequence). The CDR3 coding sequence is TGCAGTGCTAGACCCGTCTTCAGGGGCACTGAAGCTTTCTTT. Translating it yields CSARPVFRGTEAFF.

This clonotype was found a few times. V gene TRBV7-6 combines with J gene TRBJ2-5; TRBD2 agrees at 9 bases. CDR1 SGHVS and CDR2 FNYEAQ come from the germline V gene. The length of the CDR3 is 15 residues. The V gene end was trimmed by 5 bases and the J gene end by 5 bases; junction bases not matched to a gene: 9. CDR3 sequence (DNA): TGTGCCAGCAGCCCGGTCCTAGCGGGGTCCGAGACCCAGTACTTC. Its protein product is CASSPVLAGSETQYF.